These 5 T cell receptor beta chains were sequenced from one sample in a study of blood T cells in healthy people across ages. PCR was performed a second time for about 7 to 11 cycles using a sample-barcoded 5' primer and a J-beta primer mix. TCRdb re-analysed the 5' RACE reads in MiXCR, keeping a single row per CDR3 protein. This table holds about 1.1 million distinct CDR3 sequences, 35% to 40% found once. Sequencing was done on a sample of blood. These receptors were taken from a man between 18 and 29 years old in good health.

This clonotype was recorded at least ten times. V gene TRBV25-1 combines with J gene TRBJ2-5; D remains ambiguous. Germline assignment: CDR1 MGHDK and CDR2 SYGVNS. Trimming took off 4 bases at V and 6 bases at J, with 12 bases between the two ends. The CDR3 is 13 amino acids. The CDR3 loop is CASSGTAAKTQYF. The CDR3 DNA sequence: TGTGCCAGCAGTGGGACCGCCGCGAAGACCCAGTACTTC. The variable domain in full, with the rest retrieved from reference TRBV25-1 and TRBJ2-5, is EADIYQTPRYLVIGTGKKITLECSQTMGHDKMYWYQQDPGMELHLIHYSYGVNSTEKGDLSSESTVSRIRTEHFPLTLESARPSHTSQYLCASSGTAAKTQYFGPGTRLLVL.

About this clonotype itself: An end of the junction does not agree with germline; a read error may underlie this. J is TRBJ2-3 and V is TRBV29-1; D is unresolved. The CDR3 extends over 13 amino acids. Germline CDR1 reads SQVTM; CDR2 reads ANQGSEA. CDR3 DNA: TGCGGCGTTCGCGGCAGAAACACAGATACGCAGTATTTT. Its protein is CGVRGRNTDTQYF.

The chain combines TRBV4-2 with TRBJ2-2, with 7 bases lining up with TRBD1. Germline V gives CDR1 LGHNA, CDR2 YNFKEQ. J gave up 4 bases and V 4 bases, and 6 bases lay outside the gene matches. The CDR3 extends over 15 amino acids. The CDR3 protein is CASSPQGQVTGELFF. DNA of the CDR3: TGTGCCAGCAGCCCACAGGGGCAGGTCACCGGGGAGCTGTTTTTT.

The chain employs TRBV7-2 and TRBJ1-6; TRBD1 is a possible D gene (6 bases). Trimming left V 5 bases short and J 9 bases short, with 14 bases between. CDR3 length: 14 residues. CDR1 SGHTA and CDR2 FQGNSA come from the germline V gene. The CDR3 sequence is CASSVRGLGSPLHF. CDR3 coding DNA: TGTGCCAGCAGCGTCAGGGGTTTGGGTTCACCCCTCCACTTT.

For this clonotype: Compared with germline, one end of the junction differs, possibly owing to a read error. This chain joins TRBV7-2 and TRBJ2-3; 10 bases agree with TRBD2. Germline V lookup: CDR1 SGHTA, CDR2 FQGNSA. CDR3 length: 16 amino acids. The CDR3 bases are TGTGCCAGCAACTTAGAGCTAGCGGGGGGCACAGATACGCAGTATTTT. Protein sequence: CASNLELAGGTDTQYF.